This TCR beta chain was captured by sequencing in a study of T cell changes during pregnancy in multiple sclerosis. Produced via immunoSEQ multiplex PCR; TCRdb's table is partial and in-frame only. The sample includes some 49,000 clones, roughly nine tenths of them seen just once. V was cut by 0 bases and J by 7 bases, with 14 bases left in between. Germline V lookup: CDR1 SGDLS, CDR2 YYNGEE. This CDR3 has 14 residues. The specimen comprised CD4+ T cells from peripheral blood mononuclear cells, sampled in the second trimester of pregnancy. This chain links TRBV9 with TRBJ2-7; tentatively, D is TRBD2 (6 bases). This clonotype was obtained from a female donor in good health, enrolled as a control in a pregnancy study. The DNA for the CDR3 is TGTGCCAGCAGCGTAGAGGTCGGACTACGGGAGCAGTACTTC. It yields the protein CASSVEVGLREQYF.